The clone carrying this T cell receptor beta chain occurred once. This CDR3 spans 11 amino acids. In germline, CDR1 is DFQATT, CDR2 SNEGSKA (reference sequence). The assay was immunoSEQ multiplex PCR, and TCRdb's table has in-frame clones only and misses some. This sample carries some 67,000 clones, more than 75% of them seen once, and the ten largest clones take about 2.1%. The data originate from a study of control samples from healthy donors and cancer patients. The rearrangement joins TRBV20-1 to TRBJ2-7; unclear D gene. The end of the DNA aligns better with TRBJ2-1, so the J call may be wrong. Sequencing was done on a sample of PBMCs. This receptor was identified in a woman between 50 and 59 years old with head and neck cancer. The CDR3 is CSARDRLEQFF. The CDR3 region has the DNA TGCAGTGCTAGAGATCGTCTTGAGCAGTTCTTC.